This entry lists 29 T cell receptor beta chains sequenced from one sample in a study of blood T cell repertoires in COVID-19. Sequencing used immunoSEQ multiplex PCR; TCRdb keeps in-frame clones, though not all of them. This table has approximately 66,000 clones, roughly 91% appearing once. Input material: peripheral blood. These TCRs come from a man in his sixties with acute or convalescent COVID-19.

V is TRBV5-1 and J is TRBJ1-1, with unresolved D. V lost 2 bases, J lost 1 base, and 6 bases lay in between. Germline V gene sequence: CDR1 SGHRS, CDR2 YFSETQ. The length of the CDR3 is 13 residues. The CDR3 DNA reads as TGCGCCAGCAGCTTTCAGGAGAACACTGAAGCTTTCTTT. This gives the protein CASSFQENTEAFF.

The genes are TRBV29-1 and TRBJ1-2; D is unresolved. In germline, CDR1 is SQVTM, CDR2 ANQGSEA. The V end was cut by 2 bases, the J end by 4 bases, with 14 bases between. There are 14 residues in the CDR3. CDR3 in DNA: TGCAGCGTTGAAACGGCCAGAGGAGGCTATGGCTACACCTTC. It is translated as CSVETARGGYGYTF. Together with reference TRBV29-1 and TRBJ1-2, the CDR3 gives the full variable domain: SAVISQKPSRDICQRGTSLTIQCQVDSQVTMMFWYRQQPGQSLTLIATANQGSEATYESGFVIDKFPISRPNLTFSTLTVSNMSPEDSSIYLCSVETARGGYGYTFGSGTRLTVV.

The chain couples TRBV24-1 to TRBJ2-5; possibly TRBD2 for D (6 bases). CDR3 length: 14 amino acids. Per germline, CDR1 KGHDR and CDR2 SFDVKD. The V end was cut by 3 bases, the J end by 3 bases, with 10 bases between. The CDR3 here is CATSDRGTKETQYF. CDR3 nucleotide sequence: TGTGCCACCAGTGATCGCGGGACGAAAGAGACCCAGTACTTC.

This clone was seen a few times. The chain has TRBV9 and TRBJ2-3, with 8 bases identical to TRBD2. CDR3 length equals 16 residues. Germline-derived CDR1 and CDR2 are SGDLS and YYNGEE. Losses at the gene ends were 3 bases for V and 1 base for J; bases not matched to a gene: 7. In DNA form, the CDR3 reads TGTGCCAGCAGCGCCTACGGGGGGGCCGGCACAGATACGCAGTATTTT. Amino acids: CASSAYGGAGTDTQYF.

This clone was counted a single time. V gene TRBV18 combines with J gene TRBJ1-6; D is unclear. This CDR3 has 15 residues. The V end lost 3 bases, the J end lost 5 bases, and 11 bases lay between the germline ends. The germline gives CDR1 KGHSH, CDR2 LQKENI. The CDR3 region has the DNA TGTGCCAGCTCACCGTACAGCTCTGATAATTCACCCCTCCACTTT. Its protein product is CASSPYSSDNSPLHF.

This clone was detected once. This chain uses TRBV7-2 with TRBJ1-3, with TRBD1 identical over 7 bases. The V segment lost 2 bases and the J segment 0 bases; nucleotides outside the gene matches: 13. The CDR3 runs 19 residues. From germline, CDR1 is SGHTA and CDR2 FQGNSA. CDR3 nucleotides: TGTGCCAGCAGCTTAAGGTGGGGCGGACAGGACAGCTCTGGAAACACCATATATTTT. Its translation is CASSLRWGGQDSSGNTIYF.

CDR3 coding DNA: TGTGCCAGCAGTTTCCGCTCCTACAATGAGCAGTTCTTC. Translating it yields CASSFRSYNEQFF. The chain links TRBV27 to TRBJ2-1; D call uncertain. Germline V lookup: CDR1 MNHEY, CDR2 SMNVEV (reference sequence). The V end lost 3 bases, the J end lost 0 bases, and 3 bases lay between the germline ends. This CDR3 is built from 13 residues.

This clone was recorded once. CDR3 coding DNA: TGTGCCAGCAGCCCCCGGGGAAATGAAGCTTTCTTT. Translated, it gives CASSPRGNEAFF. The chain is built from TRBV7-9 and TRBJ1-1; no firm D call. Per the germline V gene, CDR1 is SEHNR and CDR2 is FQNEAQ (reference sequence). Trimming took off 5 bases at V and 7 bases at J, with 11 bases between the two ends. This CDR3 comprises 12 residues.

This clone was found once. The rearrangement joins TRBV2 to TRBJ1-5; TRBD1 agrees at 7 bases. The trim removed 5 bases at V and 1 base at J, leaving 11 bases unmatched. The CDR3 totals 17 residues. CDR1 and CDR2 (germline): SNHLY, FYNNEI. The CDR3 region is CASSRRRGPSSNQPQHF. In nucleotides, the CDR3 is TGTGCCAGCAGTAGGAGGAGGGGGCCTTCCAGCAATCAGCCCCAGCATTTT.

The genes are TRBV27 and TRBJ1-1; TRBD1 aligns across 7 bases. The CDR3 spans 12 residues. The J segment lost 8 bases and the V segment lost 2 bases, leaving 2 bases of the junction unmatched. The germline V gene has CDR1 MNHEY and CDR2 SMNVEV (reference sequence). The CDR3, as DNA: TGTGCCAGCAGTTTACCGGGACAGGAAGCTTTCTTT. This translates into CASSLPGQEAFF.

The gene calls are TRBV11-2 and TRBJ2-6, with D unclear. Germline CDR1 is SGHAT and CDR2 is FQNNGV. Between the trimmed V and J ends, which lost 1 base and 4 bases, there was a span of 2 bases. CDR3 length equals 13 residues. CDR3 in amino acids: CASSLAGANVLTF. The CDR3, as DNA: TGTGCCAGCAGCTTAGCGGGGGCCAACGTCCTGACTTTC.

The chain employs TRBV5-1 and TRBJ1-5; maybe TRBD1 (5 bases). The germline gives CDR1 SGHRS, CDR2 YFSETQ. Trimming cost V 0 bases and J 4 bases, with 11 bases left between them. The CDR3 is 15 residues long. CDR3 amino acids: CASSLAPDRNQPQHF. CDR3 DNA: TGCGCCAGCAGCTTGGCCCCTGACAGAAATCAGCCCCAGCATTTT.

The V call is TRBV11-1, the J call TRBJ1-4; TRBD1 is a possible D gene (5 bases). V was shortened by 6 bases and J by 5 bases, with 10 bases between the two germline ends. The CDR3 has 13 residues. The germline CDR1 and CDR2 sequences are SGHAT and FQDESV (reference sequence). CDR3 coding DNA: TGTGCCAGCAGTCGGCAGGGAAATGAAAAACTGTTTTTT. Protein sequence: CASSRQGNEKLFF.

The CDR3 loop reads CASSQAPGLGGNTIYF. The DNA of the CDR3 is TGTGCCAGCAGCCAAGCTCCGGGACTGGGAGGAAACACCATATATTTT. J is TRBJ1-3 and V is TRBV4-2, with D tentatively TRBD1 (5 bases). The V and J ends lost 1 base and 4 bases respectively, with 14 bases between them. The CDR3 sequence is 16 residues long. The V gene's germline CDR1 is LGHNA and CDR2 YNFKEQ.

The CDR3 DNA reads TGTGCCACCAGTGACCGGACAGGGGGAATCGGGGAGCTGTTTTTT. Protein sequence: CATSDRTGGIGELFF. The rearrangement uses TRBV24-1 and TRBJ2-2, with TRBD1 matching 10 bases. In germline, CDR1 is KGHDR, CDR2 SFDVKD. The junction had 5 bases not matched to a gene; V was cut back by 4 bases and J by 7 bases. The CDR3 contains 15 residues.

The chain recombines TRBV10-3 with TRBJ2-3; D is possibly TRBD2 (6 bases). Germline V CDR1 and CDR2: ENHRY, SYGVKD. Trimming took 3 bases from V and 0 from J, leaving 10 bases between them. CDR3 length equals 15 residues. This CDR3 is CAISDRTTSTDTQYF. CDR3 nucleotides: TGTGCCATCAGTGACAGGACTACTAGCACAGATACGCAGTATTTT.

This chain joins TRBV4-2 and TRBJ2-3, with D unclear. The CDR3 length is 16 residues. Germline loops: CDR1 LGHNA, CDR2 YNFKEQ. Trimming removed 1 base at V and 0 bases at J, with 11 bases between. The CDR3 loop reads CASSQAHRDSTDTQYF. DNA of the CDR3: TGTGCCAGCAGCCAAGCCCACAGAGACAGCACAGATACGCAGTATTTT.

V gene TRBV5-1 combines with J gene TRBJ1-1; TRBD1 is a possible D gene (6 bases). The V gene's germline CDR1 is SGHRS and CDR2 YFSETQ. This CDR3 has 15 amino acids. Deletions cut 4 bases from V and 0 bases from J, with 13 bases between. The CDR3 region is CASSTGHRLNTEAFF. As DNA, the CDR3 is TGCGCCAGCAGCACGGGACACCGGTTGAACACTGAAGCTTTCTTT.

The CDR3 DNA reads as TGTGCCAGCAGCTTGGAGAGGGGGTTAGGATTCCAGCAGTTCTTC. Amino acids: CASSLERGLGFQQFF. The genes are TRBV7-9 and TRBJ2-1, with D possibly being TRBD1 (6 bases). Trimming stripped 3 bases from V and 11 bases from J, with 20 bases between. Germline V gene data show CDR1 as SEHNR and CDR2 as FQNEAQ (reference sequence). There are 15 residues in the CDR3.

The CDR3 sequence: CASSAAGNSNQPQHF. CDR3 in DNA: TGTGCCAGTAGTGCCGCAGGGAATAGCAATCAGCCCCAGCATTTT. V and J are TRBV19 and TRBJ1-5, with a possible D match to TRBD1 (5 bases). Looked up from germline, CDR1 is LNHDA and CDR2 is SQIVND (reference sequence). The CDR3 is made up of 15 amino acids. V was shortened by 5 bases and J by 0 bases, with 11 bases between the two germline ends.

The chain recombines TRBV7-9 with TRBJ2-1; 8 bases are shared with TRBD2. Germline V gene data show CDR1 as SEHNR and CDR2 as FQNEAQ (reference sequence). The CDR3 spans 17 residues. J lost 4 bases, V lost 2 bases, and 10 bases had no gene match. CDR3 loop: CASSLLSHSGAYNEQFF. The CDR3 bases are TGTGCCAGCAGCTTACTCTCCCATAGCGGGGCTTACAATGAGCAGTTCTTC.

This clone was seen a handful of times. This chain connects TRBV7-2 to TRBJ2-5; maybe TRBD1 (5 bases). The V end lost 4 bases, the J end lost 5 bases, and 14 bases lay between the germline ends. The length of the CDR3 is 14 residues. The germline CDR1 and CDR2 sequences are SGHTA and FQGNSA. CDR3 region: CASSSRPGPETQYF. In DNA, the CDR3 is TGTGCCAGCAGCTCACGCCCAGGGCCTGAGACCCAGTACTTC.

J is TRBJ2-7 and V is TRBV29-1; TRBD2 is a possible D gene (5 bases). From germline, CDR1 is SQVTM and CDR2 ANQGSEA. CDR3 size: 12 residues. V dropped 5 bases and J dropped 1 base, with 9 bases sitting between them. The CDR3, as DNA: TGCAGCGTTAACGAGGGATCCTACGAGCAGTACTTC. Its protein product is CSVNEGSYEQYF.

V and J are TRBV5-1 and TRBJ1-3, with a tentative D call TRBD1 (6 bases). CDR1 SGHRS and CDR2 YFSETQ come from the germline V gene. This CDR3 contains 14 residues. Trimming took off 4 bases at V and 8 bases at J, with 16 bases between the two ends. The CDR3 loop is CASSPQGLGDTIYF. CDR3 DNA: TGCGCCAGCAGCCCACAGGGTTTGGGGGACACCATATATTTT.

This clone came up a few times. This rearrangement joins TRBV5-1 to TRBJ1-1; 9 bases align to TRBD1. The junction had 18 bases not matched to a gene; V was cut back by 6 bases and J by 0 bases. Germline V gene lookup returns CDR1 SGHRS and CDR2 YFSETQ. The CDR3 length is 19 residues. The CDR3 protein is CASTMEGQGTGLVNTEAFF. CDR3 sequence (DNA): TGCGCCAGCACCATGGAGGGACAGGGAACGGGACTTGTGAACACTGAAGCTTTCTTT.

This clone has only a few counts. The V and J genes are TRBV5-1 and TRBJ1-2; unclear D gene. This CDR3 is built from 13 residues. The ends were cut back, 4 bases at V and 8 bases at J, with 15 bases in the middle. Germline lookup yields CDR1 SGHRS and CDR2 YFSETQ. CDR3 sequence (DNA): TGCGCCAGCAGCCAGCGGTCTGTAGGCGGCTACACCTTC. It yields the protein CASSQRSVGGYTF.

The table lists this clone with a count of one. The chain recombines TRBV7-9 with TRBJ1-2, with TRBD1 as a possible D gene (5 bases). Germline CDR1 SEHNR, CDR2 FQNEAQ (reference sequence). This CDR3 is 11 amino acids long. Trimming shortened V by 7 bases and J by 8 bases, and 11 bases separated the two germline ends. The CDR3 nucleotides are TGTGCCAGCACCGCAGGGCAGGGCTACACCTTC. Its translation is CASTAGQGYTF.

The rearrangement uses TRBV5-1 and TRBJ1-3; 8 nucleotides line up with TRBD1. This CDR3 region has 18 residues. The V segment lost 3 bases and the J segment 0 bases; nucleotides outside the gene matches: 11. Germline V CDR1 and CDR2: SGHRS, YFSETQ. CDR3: CASSCCLEDRVSGNTIYF. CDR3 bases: TGCGCCAGCAGCTGCTGCTTAGAGGACAGGGTCTCTGGAAACACCATATATTTT.

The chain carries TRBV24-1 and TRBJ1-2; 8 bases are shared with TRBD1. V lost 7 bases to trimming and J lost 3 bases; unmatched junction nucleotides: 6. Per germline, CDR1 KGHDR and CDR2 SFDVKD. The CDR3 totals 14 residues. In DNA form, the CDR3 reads TGTGCCACCAGGGCGGACAGGGCGGACTATGGCTACACCTTC. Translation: CATRADRADYGYTF.